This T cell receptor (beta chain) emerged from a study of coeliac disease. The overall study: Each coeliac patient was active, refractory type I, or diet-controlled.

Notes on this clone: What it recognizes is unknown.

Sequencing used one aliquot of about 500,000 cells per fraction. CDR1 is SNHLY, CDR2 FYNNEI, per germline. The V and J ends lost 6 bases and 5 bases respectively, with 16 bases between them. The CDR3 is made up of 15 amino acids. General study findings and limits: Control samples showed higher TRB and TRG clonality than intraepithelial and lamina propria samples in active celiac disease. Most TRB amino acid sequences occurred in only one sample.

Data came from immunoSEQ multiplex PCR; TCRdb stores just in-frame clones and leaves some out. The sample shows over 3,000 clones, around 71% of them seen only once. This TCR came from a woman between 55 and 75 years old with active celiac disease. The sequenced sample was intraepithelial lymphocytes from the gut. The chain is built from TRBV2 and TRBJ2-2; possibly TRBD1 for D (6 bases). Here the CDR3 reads CASRKQGGGTGELFF. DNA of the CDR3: TGTGCCAGCAGAAAACAGGGCGGTGGGACCGGGGAGCTGTTTTTT.